The 15 T cell receptor beta chains in this list originate from one sample, sequenced in a study of blood T cell repertoires in COVID-19. Profiled with immunoSEQ multiplex PCR; TCRdb holds only in-frame clones, not every one. The table lists fewer than 500,000 clones, 80% to 90% of them singletons, with around 1.1% in the top ten. The sequencing input was PBMCs or T cells enriched from blood (not recorded which). Receptors were obtained from a young man who had recovered from COVID-19.

The V call is TRBV18, the J call TRBJ2-2; TRBD2 matches at 9 bases. The junction had 11 bases not matched to a gene; V was cut back by 4 bases and J by 2 bases. The CDR3 is 18 residues long. Germline CDR1 KGHSH, CDR2 LQKENI. The CDR3 sequence is CASSLLAGAGPNTGELFF. The CDR3 DNA sequence: TGTGCCAGCTCACTCTTAGCGGGAGCGGGTCCAAACACCGGGGAGCTGTTTTTT.

Here the CDR3 reads CASSTRQGVGGYTF. CDR3 coding DNA: TGTGCCAGCAGCACCAGACAGGGAGTCGGCGGCTACACCTTC. V usage is TRBV28 and J usage is TRBJ1-2, with TRBD1 matching over 7 bases. CDR1 is MDHEN, CDR2 SYDVKM, per germline. J lost 8 bases, V lost 6 bases, and 12 bases had no gene match. This CDR3 comprises 14 residues.

V and J are TRBV11-2 and TRBJ2-3, with D perhaps TRBD2 (5 bases). CDR1 is SGHAT and CDR2 is FQNNGV in the germline V gene. The CDR3 contains 13 residues. Trimming pared 6 bases from V and 3 bases from J, leaving 10 bases between. The CDR3 loop reads CASSPGKTDTQYF. The CDR3 DNA reads as TGTGCCAGCAGTCCCGGGAAAACAGATACGCAGTATTTT.

V is TRBV28 and J is TRBJ2-2, with no clear D. This CDR3 has 12 residues. Germline V gives CDR1 MDHEN, CDR2 SYDVKM. V was trimmed by 5 bases and J by 7 bases, leaving 8 bases between them. CDR3 sequence reads: CASSLLSGELFF. For the CDR3, the DNA is TGTGCCAGCAGTCTTCTTAGCGGGGAGCTGTTTTTT.

The chain recombines TRBV7-8 with TRBJ2-7; D may be TRBD1 (6 bases). The germline CDR1 and CDR2 sequences are SGHVS and FQNEAQ. The ends were cut back, 5 bases at V and 4 bases at J, with 9 bases in the middle. The CDR3 covers 12 residues. CDR3 bases: TGTGCCAGCAGCCTACAGGGTTACGAGCAGTACTTC. It translates to CASSLQGYEQYF. Full variable domain (missing parts from reference TRBV7-8 and TRBJ2-7): GAGVSQSPRYKVAKRGQDVALRCDPISGHVSLFWYQQALGQGPEFLTYFQNEAQLDKSGLPSDRFFAERPEGSVSTLKIQRTQQEDSAVYLCASSLQGYEQYFGPGTRLTVT.

The J gene is TRBJ2-7, the V gene TRBV28, with D possibly TRBD2 on 5 matching bases. CDR1 and CDR2 from the germline V gene are MDHEN and SYDVKM. Trimming pared 6 bases from V and 3 bases from J, leaving 15 bases between. The CDR3 is 14 residues long. CDR3 amino acids: CASRNAEGFYEQYF. The CDR3 DNA reads TGTGCCAGCAGAAACGCTGAGGGTTTCTACGAGCAGTACTTC.

The rearrangement links TRBV5-1 to TRBJ1-2; possibly TRBD1 for D (5 bases). This CDR3 contains 14 residues. Germline-derived CDR1 and CDR2 are SGHRS and YFSETQ. Trimming took 0 bases from V and 5 from J, leaving 11 bases between them. CDR3 loop: CASSLASGEYGYTF. The DNA for the CDR3 is TGCGCCAGCAGCTTGGCGTCGGGGGAATATGGCTACACCTTC.

This rearrangement joins TRBV11-2 to TRBJ2-1; TRBD1 matches at 11 bases. This CDR3 is 14 amino acids long. The V gene's germline CDR1 is SGHAT and CDR2 FQNNGV. After removal of 7 bases from V and 7 bases from J, the junction contained 6 bases not matched to a gene. This CDR3 is CASTGTGGLNEQFF. As DNA, the CDR3 is TGTGCCAGCACCGGGACAGGGGGACTTAATGAGCAGTTCTTC.

The chain combines TRBV10-2 with TRBJ1-6; no firm D call. The CDR3 totals 18 residues. V was clipped by 0 bases and J by 0 bases, with 12 bases between them. CDR1 is WSHSY, CDR2 SAAADI, per germline. In DNA form, the CDR3 reads TGCGCCAGCAGTGAGTCATATCGGGGAAGCTCCTATAATTCACCCCTCCACTTT. Translation: CASSESYRGSSYNSPLHF.

This chain joins TRBV5-6 and TRBJ2-7; tentative D call: TRBD2 (5 bases). CDR1 is SGHDT and CDR2 is YYEEEE in the germline V gene. The CDR3 is 15 residues long. Trimming shortened V by 5 bases and J by 2 bases, and 17 bases separated the two germline ends. CDR3 in DNA: TGTGCCAGCAGTCAACGGTCGGACTTTACCTACGAGCAGTACTTC. Encoded protein: CASSQRSDFTYEQYF.

The chain has TRBV21-1 and TRBJ2-1; TRBD1 is the table's D call and was not checked against the DNA. TRBV21-1 is a known pseudogene. The CDR3 length is 19 residues. The CDR3: CASSKVPRGPKSSYNEQFF. The CDR3 coding sequence is TGTGCCAGCAGCAAAGTTCCCAGGGGCCCGAAGAGCTCCTACAATGAGCAGTTCTTC.

Remarks on this clone: Within the sample, other DNA sequences also encode this same CDR3. The chain joins TRBV9 to TRBJ2-1; D is ambiguous. In germline, CDR1 is SGDLS, CDR2 YYNGEE. V was pared by 0 bases and J by 0 bases, with 7 bases between. This CDR3 spans 15 amino acids. CDR3 region: CASSVGTGSYNEQFF. DNA of the CDR3: TGTGCCAGCAGCGTAGGAACGGGCTCCTACAATGAGCAGTTCTTC. Full variable domain (missing parts from reference TRBV9 and TRBJ2-1): DSGVTQTPKHLITATGQRVTLRCSPRSGDLSVYWYQQSLDQGLQFLIQYYNGEERAKGNILERFSAQQFPDLHSELNLSSLELGDSALYFCASSVGTGSYNEQFFGPGTRLTVL.

V and J are TRBV12-3 or TRBV12-4 and TRBJ1-2; D unresolved. V was clipped by 3 bases and J by 2 bases, with 7 bases between them. The CDR3 is 13 residues long. The CDR3 sequence is CASSFSSNYGYTF. The CDR3 DNA follows: TGTGCCAGCAGTTTTTCATCAAACTATGGCTACACCTTC.

The V gene is TRBV24-1, the J gene TRBJ1-2; 12 bases map to TRBD1. With 4 bases clipped from V and 8 bases from J, the junction kept 13 bases outside the gene matches. This CDR3 has 17 amino acids. Germline V gene data show CDR1 as KGHDR and CDR2 as SFDVKD. CDR3 amino acids: CATSDYIPGQGAKGYTF. For the CDR3, the DNA is TGTGCCACCAGTGACTATATTCCGGGACAGGGGGCAAAAGGCTACACCTTC.

V is TRBV3-1 (or the pseudogene TRBV3-2) and J is TRBJ2-7; 10 bases map to TRBD2. Looked up from germline, CDR1 is LGHDT and CDR2 is YNNKEL (reference sequence). The CDR3 is 14 residues long. V was pared by 1 base and J by 4 bases, with 1 base of the junction left unmatched. The DNA for the CDR3 is TGTGCCAGCAGCCAAGGGACTAGCGGTTACGAGCAGTACTTC. Its protein is CASSQGTSGYEQYF.